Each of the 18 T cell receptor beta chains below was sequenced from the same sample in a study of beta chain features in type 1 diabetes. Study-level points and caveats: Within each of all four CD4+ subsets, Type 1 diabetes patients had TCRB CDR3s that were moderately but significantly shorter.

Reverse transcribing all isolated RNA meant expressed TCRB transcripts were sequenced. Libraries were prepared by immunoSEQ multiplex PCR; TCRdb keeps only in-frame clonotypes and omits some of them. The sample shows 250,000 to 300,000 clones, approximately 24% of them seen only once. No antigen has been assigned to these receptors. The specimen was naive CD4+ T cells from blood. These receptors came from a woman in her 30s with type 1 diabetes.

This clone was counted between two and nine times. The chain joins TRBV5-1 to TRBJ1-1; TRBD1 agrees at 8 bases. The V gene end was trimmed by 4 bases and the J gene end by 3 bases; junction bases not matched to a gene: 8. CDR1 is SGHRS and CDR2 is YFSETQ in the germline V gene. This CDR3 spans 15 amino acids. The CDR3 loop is CASSPSTGEDTEAFF. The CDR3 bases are TGCGCCAGCAGCCCCTCGACAGGGGAGGACACTGAAGCTTTCTTT.

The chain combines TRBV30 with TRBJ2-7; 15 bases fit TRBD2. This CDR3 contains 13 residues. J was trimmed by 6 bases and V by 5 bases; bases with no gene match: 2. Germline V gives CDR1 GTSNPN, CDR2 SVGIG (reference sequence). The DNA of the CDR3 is TGTGCCTGGGGGGGACTAGCGGGAGGCGAGCAGTACTTC. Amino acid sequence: CAWGGLAGGEQYF.

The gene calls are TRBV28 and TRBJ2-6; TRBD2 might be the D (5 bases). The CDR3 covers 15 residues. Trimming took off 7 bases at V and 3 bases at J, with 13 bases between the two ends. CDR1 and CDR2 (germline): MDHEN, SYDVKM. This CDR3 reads CASTPGEGGANVLTF. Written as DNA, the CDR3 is TGTGCCAGCACCCCAGGCGAGGGTGGGGCCAACGTCCTGACTTTC.

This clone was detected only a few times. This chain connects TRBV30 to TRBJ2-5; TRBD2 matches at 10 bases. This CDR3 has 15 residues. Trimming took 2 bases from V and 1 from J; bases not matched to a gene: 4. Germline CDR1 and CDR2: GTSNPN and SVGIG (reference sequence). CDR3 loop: CAWSRSGGAQETQYF. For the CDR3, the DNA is TGTGCCTGGAGTAGGAGCGGGGGGGCCCAAGAGACCCAGTACTTC.

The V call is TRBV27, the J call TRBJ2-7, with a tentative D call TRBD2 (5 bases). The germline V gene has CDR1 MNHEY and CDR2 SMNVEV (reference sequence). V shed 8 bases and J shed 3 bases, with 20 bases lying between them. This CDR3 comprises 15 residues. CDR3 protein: CASSPLSGSNYEQYF. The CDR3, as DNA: TGTGCCAGCTCCCCGCTAAGCGGATCAAACTACGAGCAGTACTTC.

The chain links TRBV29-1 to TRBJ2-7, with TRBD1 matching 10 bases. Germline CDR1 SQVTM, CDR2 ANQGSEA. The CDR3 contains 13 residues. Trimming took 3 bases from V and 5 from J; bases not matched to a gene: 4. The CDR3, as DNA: TGCAGCGTTGACGGGACAGGGGTAAACGAGCAGTACTTC. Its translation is CSVDGTGVNEQYF.

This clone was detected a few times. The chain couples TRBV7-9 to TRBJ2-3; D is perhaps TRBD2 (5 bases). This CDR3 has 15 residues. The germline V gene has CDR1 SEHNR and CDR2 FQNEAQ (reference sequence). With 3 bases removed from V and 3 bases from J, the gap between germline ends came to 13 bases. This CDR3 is CASSFLAGGTDTQYF. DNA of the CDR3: TGTGCCAGCAGCTTCCTTGCGGGCGGTACAGATACGCAGTATTTT.

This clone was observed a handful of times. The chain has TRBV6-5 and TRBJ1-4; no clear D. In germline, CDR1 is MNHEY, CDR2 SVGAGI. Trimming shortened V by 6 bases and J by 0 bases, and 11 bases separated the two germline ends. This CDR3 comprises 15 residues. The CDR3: CASRVDTATNEKLFF. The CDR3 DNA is TGTGCCAGCAGGGTTGACACTGCAACTAATGAAAAACTGTTTTTT.

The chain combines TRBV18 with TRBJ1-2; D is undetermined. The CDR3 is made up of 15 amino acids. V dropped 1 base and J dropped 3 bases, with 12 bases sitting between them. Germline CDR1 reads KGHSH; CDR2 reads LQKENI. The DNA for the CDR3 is TGTGCCAGCTCACCACTGAACGCCGGGGACTATGGCTACACCTTC. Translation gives CASSPLNAGDYGYTF.

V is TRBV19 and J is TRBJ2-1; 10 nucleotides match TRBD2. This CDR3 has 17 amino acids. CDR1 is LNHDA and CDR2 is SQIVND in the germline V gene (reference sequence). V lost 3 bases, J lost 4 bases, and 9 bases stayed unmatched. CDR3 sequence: CASSMASGRPTYNEQFF. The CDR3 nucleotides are TGTGCCAGTAGTATGGCTAGCGGGAGACCTACGTACAATGAGCAGTTCTTC.

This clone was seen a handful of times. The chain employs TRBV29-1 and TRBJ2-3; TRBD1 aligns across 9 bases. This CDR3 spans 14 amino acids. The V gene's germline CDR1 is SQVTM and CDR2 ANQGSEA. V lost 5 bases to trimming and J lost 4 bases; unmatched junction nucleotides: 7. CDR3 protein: CSVLRGQGSDTQYF. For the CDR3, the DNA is TGCAGCGTTCTCAGGGGACAGGGTTCAGATACGCAGTATTTT.

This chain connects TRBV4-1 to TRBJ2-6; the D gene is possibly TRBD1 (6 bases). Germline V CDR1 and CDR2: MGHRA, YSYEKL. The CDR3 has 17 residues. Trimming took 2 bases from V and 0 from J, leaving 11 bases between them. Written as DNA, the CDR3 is TGCGCCAGCAGCCAATGGACAGAGGTCTCTGGGGCCAACGTCCTGACTTTC. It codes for CASSQWTEVSGANVLTF.

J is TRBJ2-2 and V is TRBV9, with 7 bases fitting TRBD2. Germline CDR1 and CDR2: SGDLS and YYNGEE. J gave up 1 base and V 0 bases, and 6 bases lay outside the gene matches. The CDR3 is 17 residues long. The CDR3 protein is CASSVGSSGMNTGELFF. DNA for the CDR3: TGTGCCAGCAGCGTAGGATCAAGCGGGATGAACACCGGGGAGCTGTTTTTT.

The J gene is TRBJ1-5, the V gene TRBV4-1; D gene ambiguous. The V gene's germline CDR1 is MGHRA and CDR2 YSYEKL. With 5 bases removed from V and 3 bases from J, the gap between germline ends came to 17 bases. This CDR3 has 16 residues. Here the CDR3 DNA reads TGCGCCAGCAGCGAAATATTCGGACTGAACAATCAGCCCCAGCATTTT. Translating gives CASSEIFGLNNQPQHF.

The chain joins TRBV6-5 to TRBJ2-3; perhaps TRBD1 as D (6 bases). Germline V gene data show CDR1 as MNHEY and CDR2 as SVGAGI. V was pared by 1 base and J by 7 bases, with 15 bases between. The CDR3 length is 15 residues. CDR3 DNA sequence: TGTGCCAGCAGTTACTTCGTTGGACAGCCTTATACGCAGTATTTT. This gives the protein CASSYFVGQPYTQYF.

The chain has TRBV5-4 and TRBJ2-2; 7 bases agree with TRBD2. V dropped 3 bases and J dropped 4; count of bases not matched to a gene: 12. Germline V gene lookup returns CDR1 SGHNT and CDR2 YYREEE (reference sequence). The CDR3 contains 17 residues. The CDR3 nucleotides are TGTGCCAGCAGCTCAGGACTAGTCGGCGGTGGCACCGGGGAGCTGTTTTTT. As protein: CASSSGLVGGGTGELFF.

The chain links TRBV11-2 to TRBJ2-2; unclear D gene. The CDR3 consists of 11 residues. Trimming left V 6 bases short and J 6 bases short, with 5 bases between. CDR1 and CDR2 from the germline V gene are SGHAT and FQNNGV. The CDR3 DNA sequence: TGTGCCAGCAGTTATTCCGGGGAGCTGTTTTTT. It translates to CASSYSGELFF.

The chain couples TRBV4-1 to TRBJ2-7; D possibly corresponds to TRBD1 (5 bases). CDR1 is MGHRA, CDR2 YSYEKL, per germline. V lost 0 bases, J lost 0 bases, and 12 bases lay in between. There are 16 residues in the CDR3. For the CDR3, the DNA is TGCGCCAGCAGCCAAGAACAGGCCAGGGCCTCCTACGAGCAGTACTTC. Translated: CASSQEQARASYEQYF.